This is a list of T cell receptor beta chains from one sample in a study of T cell responses to AZD1222 COVID-19 vaccine. Assay used: immunoSEQ multiplex PCR; TCRdb lists only in-frame clones, some missing. Here the sample spans roughly 150,000 clones, 92% being singletons. The sample consisted of peripheral blood, taken 28 days after the second AZD1222 dose. These receptors all come from an adult who received the AZD1222 COVID-19 vaccine. CDR3s include the opening cysteine and the closing phenylalanine or tryptophan. A D gene is named only where the DNA matches it firmly. Only part of the rows carry a size: once, few, many, or a class if the clone is expanded.

clone_size: NA; d_call: NA; j_call: TRBJ1-1; v_call: TRBV19; cdr3_aa: CASSMTAQGPEAFF; cdr3_nt: TGTGCCAGTAGTATGACGGCGCAGGGGCCTGAAGCTTTCTTT
clone_size: NA; d_call: NA; j_call: TRBJ2-3; v_call: TRBV7-8; cdr3_aa: CASSLARLTSTDTQYF; cdr3_nt: TGTGCCAGCAGCTTAGCGAGGCTTACTAGCACAGATACGCAGTATTTT
clone_size: NA; d_call: NA; j_call: TRBJ1-2; v_call: TRBV19; cdr3_aa: CASSIPVDYGYTF; cdr3_nt: TGTGCCAGTAGTATTCCGGTGGACTATGGCTACACCTTC
clone_size: NA; d_call: TRBD1; j_call: TRBJ2-7; v_call: TRBV11-2; cdr3_aa: CASRQPGTGAYEQYF; cdr3_nt: TGTGCCAGCAGACAACCTGGGACAGGGGCCTACGAGCAGTACTTC
clone_size: once; d_call: NA; j_call: TRBJ2-7; v_call: TRBV19; cdr3_aa: CASIRLYYEQYF; cdr3_nt: TGTGCCAGTATTCGACTATACTACGAGCAGTACTTC
clone_size: NA; d_call: NA; j_call: TRBJ1-3; v_call: TRBV3-1/TRBV3-2; cdr3_aa: CASLGISQGSGNTIYF; cdr3_nt: TGTGCCAGCTTGGGTATCAGCCAGGGCTCTGGAAACACCATATATTTT
clone_size: NA; d_call: NA; j_call: TRBJ1-1; v_call: TRBV7-3; cdr3_aa: CASSSQGWTEAFF; cdr3_nt: TGTGCCAGCAGCTCGCAGGGATGGACTGAAGCTTTCTTT
clone_size: NA; d_call: NA; j_call: TRBJ2-1; v_call: TRBV9; cdr3_aa: CASSVASSYNEQFF; cdr3_nt: TGTGCCAGCAGCGTAGCGAGTTCCTACAATGAGCAGTTCTTC
clone_size: NA; d_call: NA; j_call: TRBJ1-1; v_call: TRBV5-1; cdr3_aa: CASSSLTGMNTEAFF; cdr3_nt: TGCGCCAGCAGCTCCTTGACAGGTATGAACACTGAAGCTTTCTTT
clone_size: NA; d_call: NA; j_call: TRBJ2-3; v_call: TRBV19; cdr3_aa: CASSIGAEDTQYF; cdr3_nt: TGTGCCAGTAGTATCGGGGCAGAGGATACGCAGTATTTT
clone_size: NA; d_call: TRBD2; j_call: TRBJ2-1; v_call: TRBV9; cdr3_aa: CASSVGLAGLSYNEQFF; cdr3_nt: TGTGCCAGCAGCGTAGGGCTAGCGGGGCTCTCCTACAATGAGCAGTTCTTC
clone_size: NA; d_call: NA; j_call: TRBJ1-5; v_call: TRBV6-5; cdr3_aa: CASSTNYQPQHF; cdr3_nt: TGTGCCAGCAGCACTAATTATCAGCCCCAGCATTTT
clone_size: NA; d_call: TRBD1; j_call: TRBJ1-2; v_call: TRBV4-1; cdr3_aa: CASSQPSTGSGGYTF; cdr3_nt: TGCGCCAGCAGCCAACCATCGACAGGGTCCGGCGGCTACACCTTC
clone_size: NA; d_call: TRBD2; j_call: TRBJ2-7; v_call: TRBV7-8; cdr3_aa: CASSPGLAGDNYEQYF; cdr3_nt: TGTGCCAGCAGCCCGGGACTAGCAGGAGATAACTACGAGCAGTACTTC
clone_size: NA; d_call: NA; j_call: TRBJ1-4; v_call: TRBV7-7; cdr3_aa: CASSPAAGSNEKLFF; cdr3_nt: TGTGCCAGCAGCCCTGCAGCAGGGTCAAATGAAAAACTGTTTTTT
clone_size: NA; d_call: NA; j_call: TRBJ1-1; v_call: TRBV3-1/TRBV3-2; cdr3_aa: CASSQERLGDLNTEAFF; cdr3_nt: TGTGCCAGCAGCCAAGAAAGGTTAGGGGATCTTAACACTGAAGCTTTCTTT
clone_size: NA; d_call: NA; j_call: TRBJ2-5; v_call: TRBV14; cdr3_aa: CASSQVTGRDGETQYF; cdr3_nt: TGTGCCAGCAGCCAAGTCACGGGCAGGGACGGAGAGACCCAGTACTTC
clone_size: NA; d_call: TRBD1; j_call: TRBJ2-7; v_call: TRBV7-9; cdr3_aa: CASSWRGTGIHEQYF; cdr3_nt: TGTGCCAGCAGCTGGAGGGGGACAGGGATACACGAGCAGTACTTC
clone_size: NA; d_call: TRBD1; j_call: TRBJ2-3; v_call: TRBV11-3; cdr3_aa: CASSLGQGASTDTQYF; cdr3_nt: TGTGCCAGCAGCCTGGGACAGGGGGCGAGCACAGATACGCAGTATTTT
clone_size: NA; d_call: NA; j_call: TRBJ1-1; v_call: TRBV6-2/TRBV6-3; cdr3_aa: CASSYSMNTEAFF; cdr3_nt: TGTGCCAGCAGTTACAGCATGAACACTGAAGCTTTCTTT
clone_size: NA; d_call: TRBD1; j_call: TRBJ2-5; v_call: TRBV18; cdr3_aa: CASSPPGQGQETQYF; cdr3_nt: TGTGCCAGCTCACCACCGGGACAGGGCCAAGAGACCCAGTACTTC
clone_size: NA; d_call: TRBD2; j_call: TRBJ2-2; v_call: TRBV7-2; cdr3_aa: CASSLEAGAGGELFF; cdr3_nt: TGTGCCAGCAGCTTAGAGGCGGGAGCTGGCGGGGAGCTGTTTTTT